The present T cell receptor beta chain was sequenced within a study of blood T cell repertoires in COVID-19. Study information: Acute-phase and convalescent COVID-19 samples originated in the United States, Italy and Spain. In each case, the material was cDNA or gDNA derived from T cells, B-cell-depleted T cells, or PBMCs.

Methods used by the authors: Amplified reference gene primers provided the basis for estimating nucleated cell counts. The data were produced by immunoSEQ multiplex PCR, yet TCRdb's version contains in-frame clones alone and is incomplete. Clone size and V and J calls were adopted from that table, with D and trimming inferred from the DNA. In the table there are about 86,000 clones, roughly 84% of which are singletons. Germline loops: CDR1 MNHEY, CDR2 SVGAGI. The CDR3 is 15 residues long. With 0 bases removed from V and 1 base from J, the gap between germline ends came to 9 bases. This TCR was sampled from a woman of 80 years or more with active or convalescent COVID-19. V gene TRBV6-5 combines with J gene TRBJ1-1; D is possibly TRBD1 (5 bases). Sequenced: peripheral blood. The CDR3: CASSYSRGGNTEAFF. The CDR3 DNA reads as TGTGCCAGCAGTTACTCGCGGGGGGGGAACACTGAAGCTTTCTTT.